These 7 T cell receptor beta chains were all obtained from the same sample, sequenced in a study of blood T cell repertoires in COVID-19. The protocol was immunoSEQ multiplex PCR, while the TCRdb copy is restricted to in-frame clones and leaves out a portion. The table lists approximately 80,000 clones, around 89% of them singletons, with about 9.6% in the top ten. Sequenced: peripheral blood. The receptors come from a human donor in a cohort sampled during active COVID-19.

J is TRBJ1-2 and V is TRBV30, with 7 bases that match TRBD1. J was trimmed by 8 bases and V by 6 bases; bases with no gene match: 15. The CDR3 sequence is 14 residues long. Germline V gene data show CDR1 as GTSNPN and CDR2 as SVGIG (reference sequence). As DNA, the CDR3 is TGTGCCTGTACGACAGGGCACACGTCTGGAGGCTACACCTTC. Translating it yields CACTTGHTSGGYTF.

This rearrangement joins TRBV27 to TRBJ2-3, with 9 bases identical to TRBD2. Trimming removed 2 bases from V and 2 bases from J; junction bases left unmatched: 5. The CDR3 extends over 16 amino acids. Germline assignment: CDR1 MNHEY and CDR2 SMNVEV (reference sequence). The CDR3 spells CASSLVSGGPTDTQYF. The DNA for the CDR3 is TGTGCCAGCAGTTTAGTTAGCGGGGGTCCCACAGATACGCAGTATTTT.

This chain uses TRBV5-8 with TRBJ1-3; no definite D call. V was clipped by 0 bases and J by 2 bases, with 6 bases between them. There are 14 residues in the CDR3. Germline CDR1 and CDR2: SGHTS and YDEGEE. The CDR3 nucleotides are TGTGCCAGCAGCTTGGTGGCTGCTGGAAACACCATATATTTT. It codes for CASSLVAAGNTIYF. The full variable domain, its missing parts supplied by reference TRBV5-8 and TRBJ1-3, is EAGVTQSPTHLIKTRGQQATLRCSPISGHTSVYWYQQALGLGLQFLLWYDEGEERNRGNFPPRFSGRQFPNYSSELNVNALELEDSALYLCASSLVAAGNTIYFGEGSWLTVV.

This clone was recorded once. V usage is TRBV27 and J usage is TRBJ2-3; the match to TRBD2 covers 10 bases. The germline V gene has CDR1 MNHEY and CDR2 SMNVEV (reference sequence). The CDR3 length is 18 residues. V shed 5 bases, J shed 0 bases, and the junction held 11 bases outside the gene matches. For the CDR3, the DNA is TGTGCCAGCAGTCCAACTCAAGCGGGGGGGAAGAGCACAGATACGCAGTATTTT. Amino acids: CASSPTQAGGKSTDTQYF.

This clone was picked up one time. This rearrangement joins TRBV5-1 to TRBJ1-1; D uncertain. Germline CDR1 reads SGHRS; CDR2 reads YFSETQ. V was cut by 2 bases and J by 4 bases, with 12 bases left in between. CDR3 length: 14 residues. The CDR3 DNA sequence: TGCGCCAGCAGCTTTGGCTCAACGGGCACTGAAGCTTTCTTT. Protein sequence: CASSFGSTGTEAFF.

The table lists this clone with a count of one. The chain employs TRBV18 and TRBJ1-2; maybe TRBD1 (6 bases). Germline V gene data show CDR1 as KGHSH and CDR2 as LQKENI. This CDR3 contains 16 residues. Trimming removed 3 bases at V and 2 bases at J, with 16 bases between. The CDR3 loop is CASSPLRGDPNYGYTF. In nucleotides, the CDR3 is TGTGCCAGCTCACCTCTCAGGGGTGACCCAAACTATGGCTACACCTTC. Drawing the rest from reference TRBV18 and TRBJ1-2, the complete variable domain is NAGVMQNPRHLVRRRGQEARLRCSPMKGHSHVYWYRQLPEEGLKFMVYLQKENIIDESGMPKERFSAEFPKEGPSILRIQQVVRGDSAAYFCASSPLRGDPNYGYTFGSGTRLTVV.

The rearrangement joins TRBV5-6 to TRBJ1-1; D remains unclear. The CDR3 spans 14 residues. Trimming left V 4 bases short and J 4 bases short, with 14 bases between. Germline values: CDR1 SGHDT, CDR2 YYEEEE. CDR3 DNA sequence: TGTGCCAGCAGCCTGGAGGTTAGAGGCACTGAAGCTTTCTTT. The encoded protein is CASSLEVRGTEAFF. Full variable domain (missing parts from reference TRBV5-6 and TRBJ1-1): DAGVTQSPTHLIKTRGQQVTLRCSPKSGHDTVSWYQQALGQGPQFIFQYYEEEERQRGNFPDRFSGHQFPNYSSELNVNALLLGDSALYLCASSLEVRGTEAFFGQGTRLTVV.